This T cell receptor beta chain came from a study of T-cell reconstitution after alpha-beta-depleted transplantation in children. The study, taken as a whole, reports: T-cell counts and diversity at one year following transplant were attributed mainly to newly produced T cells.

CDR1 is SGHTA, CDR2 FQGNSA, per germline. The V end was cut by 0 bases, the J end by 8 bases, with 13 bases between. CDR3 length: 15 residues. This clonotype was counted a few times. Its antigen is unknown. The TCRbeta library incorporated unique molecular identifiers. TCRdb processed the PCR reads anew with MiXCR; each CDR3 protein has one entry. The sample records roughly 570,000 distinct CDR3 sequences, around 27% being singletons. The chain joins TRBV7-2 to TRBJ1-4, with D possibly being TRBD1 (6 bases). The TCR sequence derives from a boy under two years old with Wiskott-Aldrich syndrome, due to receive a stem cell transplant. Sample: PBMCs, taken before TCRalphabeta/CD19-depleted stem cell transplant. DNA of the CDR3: TGTGCCAGCAGCTTAGCCCCGCAGAGGGGGGAAAAACTGTTTTTT. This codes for CASSLAPQRGEKLFF.